Following are 30 T cell receptor beta chains from one sample sequenced in a study of response to subunit inactivated influenza vaccine (dated by TCRdb to 2016 to 2018). The library relied on RT-PCR. Instrument used: Illumina HiSeq 2500. In TCRdb, the public reads were trimmed at Q25 with fastp and aligned with MiXCR, with productive beta chains retained. CDR3 protein duplicates are merged, each entry listing the most common genes and DNA. In this sample the table shows 530,000 or so distinct CDR3 sequences, approximately 15% of which occur a single time. Around 10% of the sample lies in the top ten. Sequencing used PBMCs from blood, obtained about 12 days after vaccination. These receptors were taken from a man aged 50-59 years who received an inactivated influenza vaccine. Donor details come from another sample of the same person, matched by shared clones.

Many counts were recorded for this clonotype. V and J are TRBV12-3 or TRBV12-4 and TRBJ2-3; 7 positions match TRBD1. The CDR3 has 16 residues. V gave up 6 bases and J gave up 0 bases; unmatched junction bases: 9. For the CDR3, the DNA is TGTGCCAGCAGAGCCCCGACAGGGTCCAGCACAGATACGCAGTATTTT. This codes for CASRAPTGSSTDTQYF.

This clonotype was seen repeatedly, ten times or more. The genes are TRBV28 and TRBJ2-4; TRBD2 is a possible D gene (5 bases). V was trimmed by 10 bases and J by 8 bases, leaving 21 bases between them. The germline CDR1 and CDR2 sequences are MDHEN and SYDVKM. The CDR3 spans 14 residues. The CDR3 DNA reads as TGTGCCACCAACTATGGGCGTTCGCGGGACATTCAGTACTTC. The encoded protein is CATNYGRSRDIQYF.

This rearrangement joins TRBV7-2 to TRBJ1-1; TRBD1 matches 7 bases. The germline CDR1 and CDR2 sequences are SGHTA and FQGNSA. This CDR3 spans 13 amino acids. After removal of 5 bases from V and 4 bases from J, the junction contained 4 bases not matched to a gene. This CDR3 reads CASSPWDSTEAFF. The CDR3 DNA reads TGTGCCAGCAGCCCATGGGACAGCACTGAAGCTTTCTTT.

This clonotype was observed a handful of times. This sequence joins TRBV28 and TRBJ2-5; 8 bases align to TRBD1. The trim removed 3 bases at V and 5 bases at J, leaving 5 bases unmatched. Germline CDR1 and CDR2: MDHEN and SYDVKM. CDR3 length: 14 residues. This chain's CDR3 is CASSLTDRVETQYF. The CDR3 bases are TGTGCCAGCAGTTTGACGGACAGGGTGGAGACCCAGTACTTC.

This clonotype was seen only a few times. This rearrangement joins TRBV4-1 to TRBJ1-5, with TRBD1 as a possible D gene (6 bases). Germline loops: CDR1 MGHRA, CDR2 YSYEKL. V was shortened by 3 bases and J by 5 bases, with 11 bases between the two germline ends. The CDR3 runs to 14 residues. The DNA for the CDR3 is TGCGCCAGCAGCCACCAACAGGGAGATCAGCCCCAGCATTTT. It yields the protein CASSHQQGDQPQHF.

This sequence joins TRBV6-5 and TRBJ2-7; 7 bases agree with TRBD2. V shed 4 bases and J 1 base; nucleotides not matched to a gene: 4. CDR3 length: 14 residues. CDR1 and CDR2 (germline): MNHEY, SVGAGI. CDR3 loop: CASSSDSGSYEQYF. DNA for the CDR3: TGTGCCAGCAGTTCGGATAGCGGGTCCTACGAGCAGTACTTC.

The V gene is TRBV7-2, the J gene TRBJ2-1; 13 bases are a match to TRBD2. J lost 3 bases, V lost 2 bases, and 1 base had no gene match. The CDR3 is made up of 16 amino acids. Germline V lookup: CDR1 SGHTA, CDR2 FQGNSA. CDR3 in DNA: TGTGCCAGCAGCTTAAGACTAGCGGGAGGCTACAATGAGCAGTTCTTC. This sequence encodes CASSLRLAGGYNEQFF.

This clonotype was observed at least ten times. The chain is built from TRBV6-2 or TRBV6-3 and TRBJ2-7; D might be TRBD1 or TRBD2, each matching 5 bases. This CDR3 contains 15 residues. V lost 6 bases and J lost 4, with 19 bases in between. CDR1 is MNHEY, CDR2 SVGEGT, per germline. The CDR3 sequence: CASSLFGTEFYEQYF. The DNA of the CDR3 is TGTGCCAGCAGCCTCTTCGGGACGGAATTTTACGAGCAGTACTTC.

This clonotype has at least ten counts. The CDR3 here is CASSLDQKISYEQYF. CDR3 coding DNA: TGTGCCAGCAGCTTAGATCAAAAGATCTCCTACGAGCAGTACTTC. The chain uses TRBV11-2 and TRBJ2-7; no clear D. The CDR3 is made up of 15 amino acids. V lost 0 bases, J lost 0 bases, and 9 bases lay in between. Germline CDR1 and CDR2: SGHAT and FQNNGV.

The chain joins TRBV6-2 or TRBV6-3 to TRBJ2-7; 8 nucleotides agree with TRBD1. V was clipped by 4 bases and J by 4 bases; unmatched bases: 9. The CDR3 is 15 residues long. The V gene's germline CDR1 is MNHEY and CDR2 SVGEGT. CDR3 sequence (DNA): TGTGCCAGCAGTTCACGACAGGGGTATGGATACGAGCAGTACTTC. This codes for CASSSRQGYGYEQYF.

This clonotype was recorded only once. This sequence may be a read error, since a much larger clone differs from it by one base. The chain carries TRBV12-3 or TRBV12-4 and TRBJ2-1, with a possible D match to TRBD2 (6 bases). The CDR3 is 13 amino acids. Here the CDR3 reads CTSSPQLATEQFF. DNA of the CDR3: TGTACCAGCAGTCCACAACTAGCTACTGAGCAGTTCTTC.

As for this clonotype: Sequence at one end of the junction differs from germline and may be a read error. V usage is TRBV7-2 and J usage is TRBJ1-2, with unresolved D. CDR3 length equals 14 residues. Germline CDR1 and CDR2: SGHTA and FQGNSA. CDR3 in amino acids: CASSLAIGSYGYTF. The CDR3 nucleotides are TGTGCCAGCAGCCTAGCCATTGGGTCCTATGGCTACACCTTC.

This clonotype has a handful of counts. The rearrangement uses TRBV12-3 or TRBV12-4 and TRBJ2-3; 7 positions match TRBD2. V shed 7 bases and J 0 bases; nucleotides not matched to a gene: 7. This CDR3 has 15 amino acids. CDR3 bases: TGTGCCAGCACTACGGGGCGGGAGAGCACAGATACGCAGTATTTT. The encoded protein is CASTTGRESTDTQYF.

The chain couples TRBV5-1 to TRBJ2-5; D is ambiguous. The germline V gene encodes CDR1 SGHRS and CDR2 YFSETQ. The V end was cut by 0 bases, the J end by 5 bases, with 8 bases between. This CDR3 has 13 amino acids. DNA for the CDR3: TGCGCCAGCAGCTTGGACCCAGATGAGACCCAGTACTTC. Translation gives CASSLDPDETQYF.

This clonotype turned up a few times. J is TRBJ2-5 and V is TRBV20-1, with D possibly being TRBD1 (6 bases). Per germline, CDR1 DFQATT and CDR2 SNEGSKA (reference sequence). CDR3 length equals 12 residues. Trimming left V 4 bases short and J 5 bases short, with 11 bases between. The CDR3: CSAIYQGETQYF. The CDR3 DNA follows: TGCAGTGCTATATACCAGGGGGAGACCCAGTACTTC.

This clonotype showed up just a few times. CDR3 in DNA: TGTGCCAGCAGGGGGACAGGGCGAAGGGGGAGCTCCTACAATGAGCAGTTCTTC. Protein sequence: CASRGTGRRGSSYNEQFF. V and J are TRBV27 and TRBJ2-1; 9 nucleotides match TRBD1. Looked up from germline, CDR1 is MNHEY and CDR2 is SMNVEV (reference sequence). CDR3 length equals 18 residues. V lost 6 bases to trimming and J lost 0 bases; unmatched junction nucleotides: 12.

V usage is TRBV4-3 and J usage is TRBJ2-6; D not certain. V lost 0 bases, J lost 0 bases, and 6 bases lay in between. The CDR3 spans 16 residues. Germline CDR1 reads LGHNA; CDR2 reads YSLEER. The CDR3 DNA reads as TGCGCCAGCAGCCAAGATTCAGTCTCTGGGGCCAACGTCCTGACTTTC. Its translation: CASSQDSVSGANVLTF.

This clonotype came up many times. V usage is TRBV4-1 and J usage is TRBJ1-2; D is unclear. V was trimmed by 0 bases and J by 1 base, leaving 9 bases between them. The CDR3 runs 15 residues. Germline CDR1 and CDR2: MGHRA and YSYEKL. The CDR3 is CASSQESALNYGYTF. CDR3 nucleotide sequence: TGCGCCAGCAGCCAAGAATCAGCCCTTAACTATGGCTACACCTTC.

The table lists this clonotype with a few counts. The V and J genes are TRBV2 and TRBJ2-7; TRBD1 aligns across 8 bases. Germline CDR1 is SNHLY and CDR2 is FYNNEI. The CDR3 covers 14 residues. The ends lost 6 bases at V and 1 base at J; junction bases unmatched: 5. The CDR3 sequence: CASRRTGPSYEQYF. In DNA, the CDR3 is TGTGCCAGCAGGCGGACAGGGCCTTCCTACGAGCAGTACTTC. The whole variable domain, filled in from reference TRBV2 and TRBJ2-7, reads EPEVTQTPSHQVTQMGQEVILRCVPISNHLYFYWYRQILGQKVEFLVSFYNNEISEKSEIFDDQFSVERPDGSNFTLKIRSTKLEDSAMYFCASRRTGPSYEQYFGPGTRLTVT.

This chain joins TRBV20-1 and TRBJ2-3, with a weak D call TRBD2 (5 bases). CDR3 length: 15 residues. The germline V and J ends were trimmed by 3 bases and 0 bases, with 13 bases remaining between them. Germline V gene data show CDR1 as DFQATT and CDR2 as SNEGSKA (reference sequence). The CDR3 loop reads CSASLAVGSTDTQYF. Here the CDR3 DNA reads TGCAGTGCTAGTCTAGCAGTAGGGAGCACAGATACGCAGTATTTT.

This clonotype has a handful of counts. The CDR3 region is CASSLITPGLFKETQYF. For the CDR3, the DNA is TGTGCCAGCAGCTTAATAACTCCGGGACTATTTAAAGAGACCCAGTACTTC. This sequence joins TRBV7-2 and TRBJ2-5; 7 nucleotides agree with TRBD2. J was trimmed by 3 bases and V by 2 bases; bases with no gene match: 12. Per germline, CDR1 SGHTA and CDR2 FQGNSA. The CDR3 loop spans 17 amino acids.

The V gene is TRBV10-3, the J gene TRBJ1-1, with TRBD1 as a possible D gene (6 bases). CDR1 ENHRY and CDR2 SYGVKD come from the germline V gene. Trimming took 5 bases from V and 4 from J, leaving 17 bases between them. There are 15 residues in the CDR3. The CDR3 DNA follows: TGTGCCATCAGTAAGGGAGGGGGAATTGGCACTGAAGCTTTCTTT. Translating it yields CAISKGGGIGTEAFF.

V and J are TRBV20-1 and TRBJ1-1, with D perhaps matching TRBD1 (5 bases). The germline CDR1 and CDR2 sequences are DFQATT and SNEGSKA (reference sequence). The CDR3 loop spans 13 amino acids. V was cut by 1 base and J by 6 bases, with 12 bases left in between. The DNA for the CDR3 is TGCAGTGCTAGAGGTAGGGGACGCGCTGAAGCTTTCTTT. This sequence encodes CSARGRGRAEAFF.

The V gene is TRBV7-6, the J gene TRBJ2-1; 10 bases agree with TRBD2. The V and J ends lost 3 bases and 8 bases, in that order; junction bases with no gene match: 10. This CDR3 has 16 amino acids. CDR1 and CDR2 (germline): SGHVS, FNYEAQ. The CDR3 here is CASSLGASGGGDEQFF. As DNA, the CDR3 is TGTGCCAGCAGCTTGGGGGCTAGCGGGGGCGGGGATGAGCAGTTCTTC.

For this clonotype: A read error is possible here, since a much larger clone lies one base away. The rearrangement links TRBV20-1 to TRBJ2-3, with D uncertain. The CDR3 length is 15 residues. Germline values: CDR1 DFQATT, CDR2 SNEGSKA (reference sequence). V was trimmed by 0 bases and J by 2 bases, leaving 12 bases between them. The CDR3 DNA reads TGCAGTGCTAGAGATCTGTTACTATACACAGATACGCAGTATTTT. Translated: CSARDLLLYTDTQYF.

This clonotype came up a few times. The V and J genes are TRBV20-1 and TRBJ2-3; D unclear. CDR1 is DFQATT and CDR2 is SNEGSKA in the germline V gene (reference sequence). CDR3 length equals 14 residues. Deletions cut 6 bases from V and 2 bases from J, with 15 bases between. The CDR3 loop reads CSANLGADTDTQYF. DNA for the CDR3: TGCAGTGCCAACCTCGGCGCGGACACAGATACGCAGTATTTT.

This clonotype turned up a few times. J is TRBJ1-5 and V is TRBV2; TRBD1 might be the D (5 bases). The CDR3 consists of 14 residues. Trimming cost V 5 bases and J 2 bases, with 10 bases left between them. CDR1 is SNHLY, CDR2 FYNNEI, per germline. CDR3 loop: CASSKEGGNQPQHF. The CDR3 DNA is TGTGCCAGCAGTAAGGAAGGGGGCAATCAGCCCCAGCATTTT.

This clonotype has a count of ten or more. The chain joins TRBV28 to TRBJ2-7; no firm D call. This CDR3 region has 18 residues. Trimming pared 3 bases from V and 3 bases from J, leaving 24 bases between. The germline V gene encodes CDR1 MDHEN and CDR2 SYDVKM. The CDR3 nucleotides are TGTGCCAGCAGTTTCTCCATTGTCCTCGGTAGAAGTCACTACGAGCAGTACTTC. Translating gives CASSFSIVLGRSHYEQYF.

This clonotype was seen a handful of times. The rearrangement uses TRBV6-2 or TRBV6-3 and TRBJ1-1, with TRBD1 as a possible D gene (6 bases). Germline CDR1 MNHEY, CDR2 SVGEGT. V shed 2 bases and J shed 0 bases, with 16 bases lying between them. The CDR3 contains 17 residues. In DNA, the CDR3 is TGTGCCAGCAGTTACAGTCGCGGGGGGCGGATGAACACTGAAGCTTTCTTT. It encodes CASSYSRGGRMNTEAFF.

This clonotype was seen a handful of times. V gene TRBV27 combines with J gene TRBJ1-1; 8 nucleotides match TRBD1. Per germline, CDR1 MNHEY and CDR2 SMNVEV (reference sequence). J lost 8 bases, V lost 4 bases, and 18 bases had no gene match. The CDR3 loop spans 17 amino acids. The CDR3, as DNA: TGTGCCAGCAGTTCCCCATCCCTCGGACAGGGCGGAAAGGAAGCTTTCTTT. Translated, it gives CASSSPSLGQGGKEAFF.